Described below is a single T cell receptor beta chain sequence and its context. This record comes from a study of blood T cell repertoires in COVID-19. Study summary: Samples came from the United States, Italy and Spain, spanning acute and convalescent COVID-19. PBMCs, B-cell-depleted T cells, or T cells provided the cDNA or gDNA that made up the material.

Authors' data handling: Reference gene primer amplification in the assay estimated nucleated cell counts. TCRdb keeps only in-frame clones here, not all; method: immunoSEQ multiplex PCR. The V and J calls and clone size come from that table; D and trimming were worked out from the DNA. The sample lists about 260,000 clones, 75% to 90% seen once, with under 5.5% in the top ten. The CDR3 runs to 14 residues. Germline values: CDR1 SGHKS, CDR2 YYEKEE (reference sequence). J was trimmed by 2 bases and V by 4 bases; bases with no gene match: 2. What was sequenced was peripheral blood. This sequence joins TRBV5-5 and TRBJ2-7; TRBD2 aligns across 11 bases. The origin of this receptor is a man aged 60 to 75 who had recovered from COVID-19. The DNA for the CDR3 is TGTGCCAGCAGCACACTAGCGGGAGCCTACGAGCAGTACTTC. Protein: CASSTLAGAYEQYF. Using reference TRBV5-5 and TRBJ2-7 for the parts outside the CDR3, the full variable domain is DAGVTQSPTHLIKTRGQQVTLRCSPISGHKSVSWYQQVLGQGPQFIFQYYEKEERGRGNFPDRFSARQFPNYSSELNVNALLLGDSALYLCASSTLAGAYEQYFGPGTRLTVT.